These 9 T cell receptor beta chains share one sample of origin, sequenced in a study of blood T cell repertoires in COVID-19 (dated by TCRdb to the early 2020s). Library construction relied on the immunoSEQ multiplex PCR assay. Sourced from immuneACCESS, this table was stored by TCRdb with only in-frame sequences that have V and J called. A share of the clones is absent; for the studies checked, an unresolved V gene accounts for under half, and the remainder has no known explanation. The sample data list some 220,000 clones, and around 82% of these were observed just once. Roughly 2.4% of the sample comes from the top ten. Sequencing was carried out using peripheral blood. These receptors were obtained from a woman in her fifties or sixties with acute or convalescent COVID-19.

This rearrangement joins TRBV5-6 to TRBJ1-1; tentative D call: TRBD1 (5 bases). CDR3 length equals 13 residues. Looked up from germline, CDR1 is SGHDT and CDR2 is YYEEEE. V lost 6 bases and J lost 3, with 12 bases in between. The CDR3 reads CASTRGRDTEAFF. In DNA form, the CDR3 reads TGTGCCAGCACCCGGGGGAGGGACACTGAAGCTTTCTTT.

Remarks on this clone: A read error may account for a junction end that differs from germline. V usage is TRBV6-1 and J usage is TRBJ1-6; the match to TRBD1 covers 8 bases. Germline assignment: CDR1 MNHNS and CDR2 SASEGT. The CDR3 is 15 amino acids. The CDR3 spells CASREGDRGNSPLHF. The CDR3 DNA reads TGTGCCAGCAGGGAAGGTGACAGGGGTAATTCACCCCTCCACTTT.

CDR3 region: CASSPAEEGTQYF. CDR3 DNA sequence: TGTGCCAGCAGCCCCGCGGAGGAAGGGACCCAGTACTTC. This chain links TRBV2 with TRBJ2-5, with a tentative D call TRBD2 (5 bases). Between the trimmed V and J ends, which lost 6 bases and 7 bases, there was a span of 15 bases. This CDR3 has 13 amino acids. Germline loops: CDR1 SNHLY, CDR2 FYNNEI.

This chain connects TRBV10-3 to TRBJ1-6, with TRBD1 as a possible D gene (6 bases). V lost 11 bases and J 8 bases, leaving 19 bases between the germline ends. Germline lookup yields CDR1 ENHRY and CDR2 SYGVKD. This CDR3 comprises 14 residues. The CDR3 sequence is CAARGGKKDSPLHF. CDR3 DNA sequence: TGTGCCGCCAGGGGTGGAAAGAAAGATTCACCCCTCCACTTT.

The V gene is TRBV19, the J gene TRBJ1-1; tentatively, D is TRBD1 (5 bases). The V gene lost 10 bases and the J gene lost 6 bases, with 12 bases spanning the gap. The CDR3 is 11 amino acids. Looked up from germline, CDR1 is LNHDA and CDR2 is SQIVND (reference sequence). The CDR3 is CATSRGAEAFF. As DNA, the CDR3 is TGTGCCACCTCCCGGGGGGCTGAAGCTTTCTTT.

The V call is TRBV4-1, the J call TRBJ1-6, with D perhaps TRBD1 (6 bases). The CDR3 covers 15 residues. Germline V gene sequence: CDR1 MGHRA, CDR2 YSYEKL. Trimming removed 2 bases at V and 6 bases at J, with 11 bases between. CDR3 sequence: CASSQPGHTNSPLHF. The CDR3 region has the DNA TGCGCCAGCAGCCAACCGGGACACACTAATTCACCCCTCCACTTT.

The CDR3 nucleotides are TGTGCCAGCAGTCAGAGGACAGGGAAGGGGCAGTACTTC. This translates into CASSQRTGKGQYF. The chain employs TRBV2 and TRBJ2-7, with 8 positions matching TRBD1. Germline CDR1 is SNHLY and CDR2 is FYNNEI. The V and J ends lost 5 bases and 9 bases, in that order; junction bases with no gene match: 9. The CDR3 runs 13 residues. Drawing the rest from reference TRBV2 and TRBJ2-7, the complete variable domain is EPEVTQTPSHQVTQMGQEVILRCVPISNHLYFYWYRQILGQKVEFLVSFYNNEISEKSEIFDDQFSVERPDGSNFTLKIRSTKLEDSAMYFCASSQRTGKGQYFGPGTRLTVT.

The CDR3, as DNA: TGTGCCAACTTTCTCGAGGGGGAACACCAAGAGACCCAGTACTTC. It encodes CANFLEGEHQETQYF. V gene TRBV27 combines with J gene TRBJ2-5, with D maybe TRBD1 (6 bases). CDR3 length: 15 amino acids. CDR1 MNHEY and CDR2 SMNVEV come from the germline V gene (reference sequence). V gave up 10 bases and J gave up 0 bases, with 18 bases separating them.

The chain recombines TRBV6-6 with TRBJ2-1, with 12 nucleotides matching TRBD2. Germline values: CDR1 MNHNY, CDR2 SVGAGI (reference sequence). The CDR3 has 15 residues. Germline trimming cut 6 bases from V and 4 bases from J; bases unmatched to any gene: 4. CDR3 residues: CASSKLAGGYNEQFF. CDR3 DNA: TGTGCCAGCAGCAAACTAGCGGGGGGTTACAATGAGCAGTTCTTC.